This TCR beta chain was documented in a study of blood T cell repertoires in COVID-19. Repertoires were generated with immunoSEQ multiplex PCR, while TCRdb's copy carries only in-frame clones and drops some. Of some 170,000 clones in the sample, roughly 84% were seen once. Germline loops: CDR1 GTSNPN, CDR2 SVGIG (reference sequence). CDR3 length equals 11 residues. Trimming shortened V by 2 bases and J by 13 bases, and 15 bases separated the two germline ends. In its sample, this clone was seen once. The sequenced sample consisted of peripheral blood. The rearrangement uses TRBV30 and TRBJ2-7, with a tentative D call TRBD2 (6 bases). This receptor was taken from a woman of 80 years or more with active or convalescent COVID-19. The CDR3 here is CAWSPGRGLYF. As DNA, the CDR3 is TGTGCCTGGAGTCCAGGACGGGGACTTTACTTC.